The entry below gives a single T cell receptor beta chain sequence along with its context. Its antigen is undetermined. This sample was included in a study of cytomegalovirus exposure and HLA in healthy donors. Study conclusions and caveats: Most sequenced TCRs were rare (though some public TCRs occurred in many donors). Overall, under 200 TCR beta chains were annotated as cytomegalovirus-associated.

Germline CDR1 reads SGHTS; CDR2 reads YDEGEE. V was trimmed by 0 bases and J by 2 bases, leaving 13 bases between them. The CDR3 runs 16 residues. Using immunoSEQ multiplex PCR, the repertoire was profiled, and TCRdb retains in-frame clones only, with some absent. This table holds 90,000 to 150,000 clones, around 87% found once. This chain uses TRBV5-8 with TRBJ2-3; a weak D match, TRBD2 (5 bases). This sequence was found in a young woman in good health and CMV-seropositive. Sequenced: PBMCs. CDR3 protein: CASSLGVRGNTDTQYF. CDR3 sequence (DNA): TGTGCCAGCAGCTTGGGAGTACGGGGTAACACAGATACGCAGTATTTT.